This entry lists 11 T cell receptor beta chains sequenced from one sample in a study of blood T cell repertoires in COVID-19. Produced via immunoSEQ multiplex PCR; TCRdb's table is partial and in-frame only. This sample yields about 140,000 clones, of which 88% are seen a single time; more than 2.5% belongs to the top ten. The specimen sequenced was peripheral blood. All receptors come from a human donor with COVID-19, enrolled during active disease. The donor label of this sample is uncertain.

This chain joins TRBV11-3 and TRBJ2-7; the D gene is possibly TRBD1 (6 bases). V was pared by 6 bases and J by 2 bases, with 17 bases between. CDR1 SGHNT and CDR2 YENEEA come from the germline V gene. The CDR3 extends over 15 amino acids. The CDR3 spells CASRPPDSPPYEQYF. The CDR3 nucleotides are TGTGCCAGCAGACCCCCGGACAGTCCTCCCTACGAGCAGTACTTC.

The chain couples TRBV10-3 to TRBJ1-3; no firm D call. Trimming removed 6 bases from V and 0 bases from J, with 18 bases in between. The CDR3 runs 17 residues. The germline V gene encodes CDR1 ENHRY and CDR2 SYGVKD. The CDR3 sequence is CAISQSTGVHSGNTIYF. Here the CDR3 DNA reads TGTGCCATCAGCCAATCTACCGGGGTTCACTCTGGAAACACCATATATTTT.

The rearrangement uses TRBV19 and TRBJ2-5; 14 positions agree with TRBD2. V lost 6 bases to trimming and J lost 5 bases; unmatched junction nucleotides: 11. CDR1 and CDR2 from the germline V gene are LNHDA and SQIVND (reference sequence). The CDR3 length is 17 residues. CDR3: CASSSGLAGAGGETQYF. The CDR3 DNA sequence: TGTGCCAGTAGCTCGGGACTAGCGGGAGCCGGAGGGGAGACCCAGTACTTC.

This clone was found once. The J gene is TRBJ2-3, the V gene TRBV2, with 11 nucleotides matching TRBD2. V shed 6 bases and J 4 bases; nucleotides not matched to a gene: 12. Germline values: CDR1 SNHLY, CDR2 FYNNEI. This CDR3 has 17 residues. The CDR3 loop reads CASRIELLAGVSDTQYF. CDR3 sequence (DNA): TGTGCCAGCAGGATTGAGCTACTAGCGGGGGTTTCAGATACGCAGTATTTT.

The chain recombines TRBV9 with TRBJ1-1; TRBD1 agrees at 10 bases. Germline V gives CDR1 SGDLS, CDR2 YYNGEE. This CDR3 has 17 residues. Germline trimming cut 0 bases from V and 1 base from J; bases unmatched to any gene: 6. Here the CDR3 reads CASSVVDRGRWNTEAFF. The CDR3, as DNA: TGTGCCAGCAGCGTAGTTGACAGGGGGCGGTGGAACACTGAAGCTTTCTTT.

The chain couples TRBV28 to TRBJ1-1, with D possibly being TRBD1 (6 bases). The germline CDR1 and CDR2 sequences are MDHEN and SYDVKM. This CDR3 region has 14 residues. V was cut by 7 bases and J by 4 bases, with 16 bases left in between. The CDR3 bases are TGTGCCAGCACGAGGGGGGGAAGTATCACTGAAGCTTTCTTT. Residues: CASTRGGSITEAFF.

This clone was detected only a few times. The chain is built from TRBV12-5 and TRBJ2-7, with 9 bases that match TRBD1. Germline V lookup: CDR1 LGHNT, CDR2 FRNRAP. This CDR3 comprises 13 residues. V was clipped by 5 bases and J by 5 bases; unmatched bases: 4. In DNA, the CDR3 is TGTGCTAGTGGTAGACAGGGGGACGACGAGCAGTACTTC. Amino acids: CASGRQGDDEQYF.

The rearrangement links TRBV15 to TRBJ2-7; D remains ambiguous. The length of the CDR3 is 14 residues. The germline V gene encodes CDR1 LNHNV and CDR2 YYDKDF (reference sequence). V was trimmed by 1 base and J by 6 bases, leaving 13 bases between them. The CDR3 DNA is TGTGCCACCAGCAGAGTCCGCGGCCCCGGCGAGCAGTACTTC. Its protein is CATSRVRGPGEQYF. Looking up the rest from reference TRBV15 and TRBJ2-7 gives the full variable domain: DAMVIQNPRYQVTQFGKPVTLSCSQTLNHNVMYWYQQKSSQAPKLLFHYYDKDFNNEADTPDNFQSRRPNTSFCFLDIRSPGLGDTAMYLCATSRVRGPGEQYFGPGTRLTVT.

This rearrangement joins TRBV2 to TRBJ1-5; D is undetermined. CDR1 and CDR2 (germline): SNHLY, FYNNEI. The CDR3 is 15 residues long. The ends were cut back, 2 bases at V and 0 bases at J, with 8 bases in the middle. The CDR3: CASSEQWSSNQPQHF. The CDR3 bases are TGTGCCAGCAGTGAACAGTGGAGTAGCAATCAGCCCCAGCATTTT.

This clone was picked up a small number of times. In nucleotides, the CDR3 is TGTGCCACCAGCAGTACAGGGGTAGGAACTGAAGCTTTCTTT. It translates to CATSSTGVGTEAFF. The V gene is TRBV15, the J gene TRBJ1-1, with TRBD1 matching 7 bases. This CDR3 is 14 amino acids long. V shed 3 bases, J shed 5 bases, and the junction held 6 bases outside the gene matches. The germline gives CDR1 LNHNV, CDR2 YYDKDF (reference sequence).

In this sample, this clone turned up once. The V call is TRBV24-1, the J call TRBJ1-2; the D gene is possibly TRBD1 (6 bases). This CDR3 is built from 16 residues. CDR1 is KGHDR, CDR2 SFDVKD, per germline. The germline V and J ends were trimmed by 3 bases and 3 bases, with 16 bases remaining between them. This CDR3 is CATSDHPNRADYGYTF. Here the CDR3 DNA reads TGTGCCACCAGTGATCACCCTAACAGGGCCGACTATGGCTACACCTTC.